This T cell receptor beta chain was recovered during a study of blood T cell repertoires in COVID-19. Whole-study context: COVID-19 samples from acute and convalescent phases originated in the United States, Italy and Spain. T cells, B-cell-depleted T cells, or PBMCs supplied cDNA or gDNA.

The CDR3 spans 12 residues. The trim removed 4 bases at V and 8 bases at J, leaving 1 base unmatched. Clones were read by immunoSEQ multiplex PCR, and TCRdb kept only the in-frame ones, dropping some. The sample has 56,000 or so clones, nearly 90% seen once; the top ten hold around 45%. Enrollment of patients from Seattle took place during active infection, with longitudinal follow-up. J is TRBJ2-1 and V is TRBV12-3 or TRBV12-4; 8 nucleotides line up with TRBD1. The receptor was isolated from a woman aged 55-70 years with COVID-19, enrolled during active disease. Sequenced: peripheral blood. CDR3: CASSWTGYEQFF. The CDR3 bases are TGTGCCAGCAGTTGGACAGGGTATGAGCAGTTCTTC.